This TCR beta chain was identified during a study of blood T cell repertoires in COVID-19. For the study at large: Donors in the United States, Italy and Spain gave samples during acute or convalescent COVID-19. The analysed material was cDNA or gDNA that came from T cells, B-cell-depleted T cells, or PBMCs.

Profiled with immunoSEQ multiplex PCR; TCRdb holds only in-frame clones, not every one. The table lists 150,000 to 170,000 clones, roughly 80% of them singletons. Seattle patients were enrolled during active infection and followed longitudinally. Germline V gene data show CDR1 as MNHNS and CDR2 as SASEGT. Trimming removed 3 bases at V and 8 bases at J, with 13 bases between. CDR3 size: 13 residues. The source of this sequence is an older woman with COVID-19, enrolled during active disease. The sequenced sample consisted of peripheral blood. This chain uses TRBV6-1 with TRBJ1-2; a possible D gene is TRBD1 (6 bases). Written as DNA, the CDR3 is TGTGCCAGCAGTGAGAACAGGGTCGGCGGCTACACCTTC. Protein: CASSENRVGGYTF.